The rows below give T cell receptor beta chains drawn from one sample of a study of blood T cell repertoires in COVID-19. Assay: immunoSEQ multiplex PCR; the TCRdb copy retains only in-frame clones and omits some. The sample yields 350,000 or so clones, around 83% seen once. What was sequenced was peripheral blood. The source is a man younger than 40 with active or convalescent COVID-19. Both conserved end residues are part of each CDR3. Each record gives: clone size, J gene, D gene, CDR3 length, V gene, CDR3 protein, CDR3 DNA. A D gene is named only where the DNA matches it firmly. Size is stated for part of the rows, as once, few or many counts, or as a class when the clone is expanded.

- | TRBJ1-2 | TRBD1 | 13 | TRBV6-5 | CASRYRGNYGYTF | TGTGCCAGCAGGTACAGGGGGAACTATGGCTACACCTTC
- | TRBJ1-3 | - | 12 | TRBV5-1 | CASSGGANTIYF | TGCGCCAGCTCTGGGGGGGCGAACACCATATATTTT
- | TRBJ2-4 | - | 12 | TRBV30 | CAWSTGGPIQYF | TGTGCCTGGAGTACCGGAGGGCCCATTCAGTACTTC
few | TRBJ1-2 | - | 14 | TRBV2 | CATLEGGKDYGYTF | TGTGCCACCCTAGAGGGGGGGAAGGACTATGGCTACACCTTC
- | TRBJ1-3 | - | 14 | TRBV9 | CASSKDWGGNTIYF | TGTGCCAGCAGCAAGGACTGGGGTGGAAACACCATATATTTT
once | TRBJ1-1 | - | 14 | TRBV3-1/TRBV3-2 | CASSNLGAGTEAFF | TGTGCCAGCAGCAACCTAGGGGCCGGCACTGAAGCTTTCTTT
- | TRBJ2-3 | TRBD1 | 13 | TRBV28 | CASSSTGSDTQYF | TGTGCCAGCAGTTCGACAGGGTCAGATACGCAGTATTTT
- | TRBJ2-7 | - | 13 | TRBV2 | CASAQEIIYEQYF | TGTGCCAGCGCACAGGAGATCATTTACGAGCAGTACTTC
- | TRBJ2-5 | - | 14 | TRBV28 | CASSPRLVRETQYF | TGTGCCAGCAGCCCGAGATTGGTTCGAGAGACCCAGTACTTC
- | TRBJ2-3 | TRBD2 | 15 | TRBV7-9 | CASSNGLAGTDTQYF | TGTGCCAGCAGCAATGGACTAGCGGGGACAGATACGCAGTATTTT
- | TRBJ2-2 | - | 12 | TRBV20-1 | CSASAPTGELFF | TGCAGTGCTAGTGCCCCTACCGGGGAGCTGTTTTTT
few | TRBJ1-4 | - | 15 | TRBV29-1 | CSVGKTQGSNEKLFF | TGCAGCGTTGGAAAGACCCAGGGATCTAATGAAAAACTGTTTTTT
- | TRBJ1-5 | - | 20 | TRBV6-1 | CASSDGWGSGVDGKDQPQHF | TGTGCCAGCAGTGATGGATGGGGCTCGGGAGTTGACGGGAAGGATCAGCCCCAGCATTTT
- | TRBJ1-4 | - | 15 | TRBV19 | CASSISKQYYEKLFF | TGTGCCAGTAGTATTTCAAAACAGTATTATGAAAAACTGTTTTTT
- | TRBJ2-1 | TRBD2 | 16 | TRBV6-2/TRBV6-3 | CASSYPGLAQYNEQFF | TGTGCCAGCAGTTATCCGGGACTAGCGCAATACAATGAGCAGTTCTTC
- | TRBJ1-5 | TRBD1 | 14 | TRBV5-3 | CARSFTGAHQPQHF | TGTGCCAGAAGCTTCACAGGGGCCCATCAGCCCCAGCATTTT
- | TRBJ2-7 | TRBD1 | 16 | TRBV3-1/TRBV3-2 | CASSHGTGGLSYEQYF | TGTGCCAGCAGCCACGGGACAGGGGGTTTGTCCTACGAGCAGTACTTC
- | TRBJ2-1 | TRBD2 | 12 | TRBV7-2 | CASSEASGQQFF | TGTGCCAGCAGCGAAGCTAGCGGGCAGCAGTTCTTC
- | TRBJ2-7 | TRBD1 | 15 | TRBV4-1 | CASSRRQGGPYEQYF | TGCGCCAGCAGCCGCCGACAGGGCGGTCCCTACGAGCAGTACTTC
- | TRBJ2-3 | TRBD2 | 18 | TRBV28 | CASSSPRTSGISTDTQYF | TGTGCCAGCAGTTCTCCCAGGACTAGCGGGATTTCCACAGATACGCAGTATTTT
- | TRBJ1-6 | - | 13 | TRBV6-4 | CASSPSLNSPLHF | TGTGCCAGCAGTCCTTCTCTGAATTCACCCCTCCACTTT
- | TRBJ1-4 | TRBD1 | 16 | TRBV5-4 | CASSLHPGTGNEKLFF | TGTGCCAGCAGCTTACACCCCGGGACAGGGAATGAAAAACTGTTTTTT
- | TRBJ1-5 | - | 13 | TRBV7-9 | CASSSPQGQPQHF | TGTGCCAGCAGCTCCCCGCAGGGTCAGCCCCAGCATTTT
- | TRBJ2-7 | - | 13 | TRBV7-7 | CASSLAGVSTQYF | TGTGCCAGCAGCTTAGCTGGTGTTAGCACGCAGTACTTC
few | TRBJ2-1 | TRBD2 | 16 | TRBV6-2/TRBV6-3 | CASSYSSGGGPNEQFF | TGTGCCAGCAGTTACTCGAGCGGGGGGGGACCCAATGAGCAGTTCTTC
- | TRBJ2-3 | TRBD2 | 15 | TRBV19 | CASSPAGVSTDTQYF | TGTGCCAGTAGTCCAGCGGGGGTTAGCACAGATACGCAGTATTTT
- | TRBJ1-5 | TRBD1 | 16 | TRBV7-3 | CASSPGQGLSNQPQHF | TGTGCCAGCAGCCCGGGACAGGGACTCTCTAATCAGCCCCAGCATTTT
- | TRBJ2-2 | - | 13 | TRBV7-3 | CASSPPGTGELFF | TGTGCCAGCAGCCCCCCGGGGACCGGGGAGCTGTTTTTT
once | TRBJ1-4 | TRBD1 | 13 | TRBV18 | CASSRQGDEKLFF | TGTGCCAGCTCCCGACAGGGTGATGAAAAACTGTTTTTT
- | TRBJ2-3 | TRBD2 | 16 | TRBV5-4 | CASSLPTSGLADTQYF | TGTGCCAGCAGCCTCCCGACTAGCGGGCTAGCAGATACGCAGTATTTT
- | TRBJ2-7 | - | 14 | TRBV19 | CASSISSGTYEQYF | TGTGCCAGTAGTATTTCTTCAGGGACCTACGAGCAGTACTTC
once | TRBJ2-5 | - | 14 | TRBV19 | CASSIDTNPETQYF | TGTGCCAGTAGTATAGATACTAACCCAGAGACCCAGTACTTC
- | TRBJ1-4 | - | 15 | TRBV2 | CASSEVEARGEKLFF | TGTGCCAGCAGTGAAGTGGAGGCCCGGGGTGAAAAACTGTTTTTT
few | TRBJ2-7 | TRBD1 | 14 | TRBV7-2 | CASSPGTVSYEQYF | TGTGCCAGCAGCCCAGGGACAGTCTCCTACGAGCAGTACTTC
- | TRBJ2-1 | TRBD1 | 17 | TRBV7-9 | CASNSLLGTGLYNEQFF | TGTGCCAGCAACAGCTTACTAGGGACAGGATTATACAATGAGCAGTTCTTC
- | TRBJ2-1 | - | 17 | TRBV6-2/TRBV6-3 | CASSYRSLEASYNEQFF | TGTGCCAGCAGTTATCGTTCACTAGAAGCCAGCTACAATGAGCAGTTCTTC
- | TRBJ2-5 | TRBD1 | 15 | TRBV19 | CASTETGDAQETQYF | TGTGCCAGTACTGAAACAGGGGATGCACAAGAGACCCAGTACTTC
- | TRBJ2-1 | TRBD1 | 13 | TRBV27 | CASSLGQGPEQFF | TGTGCCAGCAGTTTGGGACAGGGGCCTGAGCAGTTCTTC
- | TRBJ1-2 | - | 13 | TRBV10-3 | CAISEVRGYGYTF | TGTGCCATCAGTGAAGTCAGGGGCTATGGCTACACCTTC
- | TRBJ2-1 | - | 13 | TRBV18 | CASSLDTFNEQFF | TGTGCCAGCTCACTGGACACATTTAATGAGCAGTTCTTC